This T cell receptor beta chain was captured in a study of OX40 agonist ivuxolimab in advanced cancers. Study outcomes and limitations: At 0.1 to 3.0 mg/kg, clonal expansion of CD4+ and CD8+ blood T cells had occurred by week 6. Averaged across samples, CD8+ T cells carried more expanded clones than CD4+ did.

The CDR3 covers 12 residues. CDR1 SGHNT and CDR2 YENEEA come from the germline V gene. Trimming stripped 0 bases from V and 9 bases from J, with 8 bases between. In the case of this clone: Antigen: not known.

Here immunoSEQ multiplex PCR was the method, and the copy in TCRdb shows in-frame clones only, minus some. The sample contains tens of thousands of clones, about 88% of which appear only once. The J gene is TRBJ1-2, the V gene TRBV11-3, with D possibly TRBD1 on 5 matching bases. This TCR came from an adult with an advanced solid tumor such as melanoma, head and neck, liver or kidney cancer. Sequenced material: CD4+ or CD8+ T cells sorted from blood, taken in a trial of the OX40 agonist ivuxolimab. Written as DNA, the CDR3 is TGTGCCAGCAGCTTAGACAGGGTTCGCTACACCTTC. Protein product: CASSLDRVRYTF.